This entry features one TCR beta chain sequence. The data stem from a study of blood T cell repertoires in COVID-19. Individuals aged about 18 to 89 years were recruited from fewer than 25 US areas. Produced via immunoSEQ multiplex PCR; TCRdb's table is partial and in-frame only. This repertoire shows about 150,000 clones, approximately 80% found once; its top ten account for about 6.1%. Looked up from germline, CDR1 is SGHRS and CDR2 is YFSETQ. The CDR3 length is 15 residues. Trimming pared 0 bases from V and 2 bases from J, leaving 8 bases between. The sample was PBMCs or T cells enriched from blood (not recorded which). The TCR sequence derives from a woman aged 40 to 50 who had recovered from COVID-19. This sequence joins TRBV5-1 and TRBJ2-2; tentative D call: TRBD1 (6 bases). The CDR3, as DNA: TGCGCCAGCAGCTTGGGGGGACATAACACCGGGGAGCTGTTTTTT. This codes for CASSLGGHNTGELFF.